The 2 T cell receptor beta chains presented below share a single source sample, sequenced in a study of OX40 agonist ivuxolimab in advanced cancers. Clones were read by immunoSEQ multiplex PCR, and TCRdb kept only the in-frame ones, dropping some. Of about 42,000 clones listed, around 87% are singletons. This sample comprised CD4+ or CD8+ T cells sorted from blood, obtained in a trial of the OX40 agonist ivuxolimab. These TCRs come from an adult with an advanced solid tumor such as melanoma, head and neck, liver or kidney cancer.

The CDR3 nucleotides are TGTGCCAGCAGCTTCATCGCGGGGGATGAGACCCAGTACTTC. Its translation: CASSFIAGDETQYF. V gene TRBV5-6 combines with J gene TRBJ2-5; 7 bases are a match to TRBD2. CDR3 length: 14 amino acids. Per germline, CDR1 SGHDT and CDR2 YYEEEE. J lost 5 bases, V lost 2 bases, and 6 bases had no gene match.

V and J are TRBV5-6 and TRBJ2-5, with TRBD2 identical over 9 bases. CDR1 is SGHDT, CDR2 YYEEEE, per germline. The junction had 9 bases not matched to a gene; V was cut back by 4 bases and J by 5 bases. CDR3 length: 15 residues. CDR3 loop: CASSDLAGVVETQYF. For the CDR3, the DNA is TGTGCCAGCAGCGACTTAGCGGGGGTGGTTGAGACCCAGTACTTC.